This passage covers 6 T cell receptor beta chains from one sample sequenced in a study of beta chain features in type 1 diabetes. As every portion of the isolated RNA was reverse transcribed, the sequencing read expressed TCRB transcripts. Method: immunoSEQ multiplex PCR; TCRdb's copy keeps in-frame clones and lacks some. This table has around 150,000 clones, about 8.1% appearing once. Sequencing was done on a sample of central memory CD4+ T cells from blood. These receptors were obtained from a man aged 18 to 29 in good health.

Only a few counts were recorded for this clone. V usage is TRBV7-2 and J usage is TRBJ1-5; a weak D match, TRBD1 (6 bases). Germline V CDR1 and CDR2: SGHTA, FQGNSA. Trimming left V 6 bases short and J 6 bases short, with 18 bases between. CDR3 size: 15 residues. Here the CDR3 reads CASRPQGLVGQPQHF. The CDR3 bases are TGTGCCAGCAGGCCACAGGGTCTAGTGGGTCAGCCCCAGCATTTT.

J is TRBJ1-5 and V is TRBV6-5; weak D call: TRBD1 (5 bases). V lost 6 bases to trimming and J lost 3 bases, with 12 bases between them. Germline V gene data show CDR1 as MNHEY and CDR2 as SVGAGI. This CDR3 has 14 amino acids. DNA for the CDR3: TGTGCCAGCAGCCCGGACACCTACAATCAGCCCCAGCATTTT. This codes for CASSPDTYNQPQHF.

The J gene is TRBJ2-3, the V gene TRBV2; 13 bases fit TRBD2. Germline CDR1 is SNHLY and CDR2 is FYNNEI. The CDR3 spans 17 residues. J gave up 2 bases and V 6 bases, and 8 bases lay outside the gene matches. Written as DNA, the CDR3 is TGTGCCAGCAGAGGGGGGACTAGCGGGGCTTCCACAGATACGCAGTATTTT. Translating gives CASRGGTSGASTDTQYF.

This clone was observed a handful of times. CDR3 DNA: TGTGCCAGCAGCTTAGTGGGACACATGAACACTGAAGCTTTCTTT. Translating it yields CASSLVGHMNTEAFF. The chain recombines TRBV7-2 with TRBJ1-1; a weak D match, TRBD1 (6 bases). Germline V gene lookup returns CDR1 SGHTA and CDR2 FQGNSA. This CDR3 comprises 15 residues. The V end lost 1 base, the J end lost 0 bases, and 9 bases lay between the germline ends.

The rearrangement uses TRBV7-3 and TRBJ2-3, with 7 bases lining up with TRBD2. Trimming took 1 base from V and 4 from J; bases not matched to a gene: 2. This CDR3 is built from 14 residues. Looked up from germline, CDR1 is SGHTA and CDR2 is FQGTGA. This chain's CDR3 is CASSLRGGSDTQYF. Here the CDR3 DNA reads TGTGCCAGCAGCTTAAGGGGGGGTTCAGATACGCAGTATTTT.

The rearrangement links TRBV5-4 to TRBJ2-3, with D tentatively TRBD1 (6 bases). Trimming removed 0 bases from V and 5 bases from J, with 10 bases in between. The CDR3 runs to 14 residues. In germline, CDR1 is SGHNT, CDR2 YYREEE (reference sequence). CDR3 sequence: CASSLESRGDTQYF. For the CDR3, the DNA is TGTGCCAGCAGCTTGGAGTCCAGGGGAGATACGCAGTATTTT.